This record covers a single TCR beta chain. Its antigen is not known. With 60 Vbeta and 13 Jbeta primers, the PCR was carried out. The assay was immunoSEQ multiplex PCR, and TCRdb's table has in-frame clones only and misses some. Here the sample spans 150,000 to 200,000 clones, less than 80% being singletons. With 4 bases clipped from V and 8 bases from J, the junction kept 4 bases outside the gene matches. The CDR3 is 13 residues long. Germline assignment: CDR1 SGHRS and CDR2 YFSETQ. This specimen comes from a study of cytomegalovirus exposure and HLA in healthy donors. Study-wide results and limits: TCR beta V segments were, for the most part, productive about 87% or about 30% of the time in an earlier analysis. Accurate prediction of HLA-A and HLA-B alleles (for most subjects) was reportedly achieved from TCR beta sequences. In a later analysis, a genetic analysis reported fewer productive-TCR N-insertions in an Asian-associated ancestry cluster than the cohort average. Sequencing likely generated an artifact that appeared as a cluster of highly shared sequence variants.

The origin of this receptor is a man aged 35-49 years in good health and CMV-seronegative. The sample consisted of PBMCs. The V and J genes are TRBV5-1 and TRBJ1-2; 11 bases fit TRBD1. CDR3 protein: CASSRGQGEGYTF. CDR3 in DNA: TGCGCCAGCAGCAGGGGACAGGGGGAGGGCTACACCTTC.